The 4 T cell receptor beta chains reported below all come from one sample, sequenced in a study of T cell changes during pregnancy in multiple sclerosis. TCRdb's table, derived via immunoSEQ multiplex PCR, lists solely in-frame clones and lacks some. Of roughly 49,000 clones in the sample, more than 85% were seen once. Source: peripheral blood, taken after pregnancy. The receptors were gathered from a female donor with multiple sclerosis, enrolled in a pregnancy study.

The chain employs TRBV19 and TRBJ1-3; 8 nucleotides align to TRBD1. CDR3 length: 16 amino acids. Losses at the gene ends were 6 bases for V and 8 bases for J; bases not matched to a gene: 15. Germline V gives CDR1 LNHDA, CDR2 SQIVND (reference sequence). CDR3 sequence (DNA): TGTGCCAGTAGGACAACCTTGGGACAGGCTCGAGACACCATATATTTT. This gives the protein CASRTTLGQARDTIYF.

The genes are TRBV12-5 and TRBJ2-7, with TRBD1 matching over 8 bases. CDR3 length: 17 amino acids. Germline loops: CDR1 LGHNT, CDR2 FRNRAP. Germline trimming cut 2 bases from V and 0 bases from J; bases unmatched to any gene: 9. DNA of the CDR3: TGTGCTAGTGGTTTGATTAACACGGGACAGGCCTCCTACGAGCAGTACTTC. This codes for CASGLINTGQASYEQYF.

J is TRBJ2-5 and V is TRBV11-2, with 8 bases matching TRBD2. Germline CDR1 reads SGHAT; CDR2 reads FQNNGV. Trimming removed 3 bases from V and 1 base from J; junction bases left unmatched: 1. This CDR3 is built from 14 residues. The CDR3 DNA is TGTGCCAGCAGCTTTAGCGGGACCCAAGAGACCCAGTACTTC. Translating gives CASSFSGTQETQYF.

This clone was counted once. The J gene is TRBJ2-4, the V gene TRBV7-3; TRBD2 matches 7 bases. The CDR3 loop spans 15 amino acids. The V gene end was trimmed by 4 bases and the J gene end by 3 bases; junction bases not matched to a gene: 6. Germline V gene sequence: CDR1 SGHTA, CDR2 FQGTGA. CDR3 loop: CASSSGGGSKNIQYF. The CDR3 DNA is TGTGCCAGCAGCTCGGGCGGGGGTAGCAAAAACATTCAGTACTTC.